Shown below are 17 T cell receptor beta chains from a single sample sequenced in a study of cytomegalovirus exposure and HLA in healthy donors. The PCR contained 60 Vbeta and 13 Jbeta primers. The assay was immunoSEQ multiplex PCR, and TCRdb's table has in-frame clones only and misses some. The sample consists of about 160,000 clones, over 80% of them appearing once. Sequenced sample: PBMCs. All receptors derive from a woman between 18 and 30 years old in good health and CMV-seronegative.

The V call is TRBV5-1, the J call TRBJ2-1; the D gene is possibly TRBD1 (6 bases). Trimming took off 3 bases at V and 4 bases at J, with 11 bases between the two ends. This CDR3 has 14 residues. From germline, CDR1 is SGHRS and CDR2 YFSETQ. CDR3 region: CASSWYRAYNEQFF. CDR3 DNA: TGCGCCAGCAGCTGGTACAGGGCTTACAATGAGCAGTTCTTC.

V is TRBV6-1 and J is TRBJ2-5; 10 bases are a match to TRBD1. The DNA end favors TRBJ2-7, so the J call may be wrong. CDR1 is MNHNS, CDR2 SASEGT, per germline. The CDR3 runs 12 residues. The CDR3 loop is CASGTGAYEQYF. CDR3 DNA sequence: TGTGCCAGCGGGACAGGGGCCTACGAGCAGTACTTC.

This clone was seen a handful of times. The chain uses TRBV6-1 and TRBJ1-2, with D perhaps matching TRBD1 (5 bases). The ends were cut back, 1 base at V and 3 bases at J, with 9 bases in the middle. This CDR3 has 14 residues. CDR1 is MNHNS and CDR2 is SASEGT in the germline V gene. In DNA form, the CDR3 reads TGTGCCAGCAGTGAAGGGCAGGGCTACTATGGCTACACCTTC. Residues: CASSEGQGYYGYTF.

The genes are TRBV15 and TRBJ2-7; 10 bases are shared with TRBD1. This CDR3 comprises 15 residues. Germline V gene sequence: CDR1 LNHNV, CDR2 YYDKDF (reference sequence). The V gene end was trimmed by 0 bases and the J gene end by 3 bases; junction bases not matched to a gene: 2. The CDR3 sequence: CATSREGQGIYEQYF. In nucleotides, the CDR3 is TGTGCCACCAGCAGAGAGGGACAGGGGATCTACGAGCAGTACTTC.

The chain couples TRBV28 to TRBJ2-7; 7 bases match TRBD1. In germline, CDR1 is MDHEN, CDR2 SYDVKM. The CDR3 extends over 16 amino acids. With 6 bases clipped from V and 2 bases from J, the junction kept 13 bases outside the gene matches. CDR3 region: CASSLPIDRATYEQYF. In DNA, the CDR3 is TGTGCCAGCAGCCTACCCATTGACAGGGCAACCTACGAGCAGTACTTC.

In regard to this clone: A read error is likely, as this CDR3 ends without the conserved phenylalanine or tryptophan. The chain is built from TRBV9 and TRBJ2-7, with 8 bases identical to TRBD1. Germline loops: CDR1 SGDLS, CDR2 YYNGEE. This CDR3 has 15 residues. The J segment lost 2 bases and the V segment lost 0 bases, leaving 4 bases of the junction unmatched. The DNA for the CDR3 is TGTGCCAGCAGCGTAGCTACAGGGGGGCCCTACGAGCAGTACCTC. Its translation is CASSVATGGPYEQYL.

V is TRBV28 and J is TRBJ1-5; no reliable D call. V shed 3 bases and J shed 5 bases, with 26 bases lying between them. Per the germline V gene, CDR1 is MDHEN and CDR2 is SYDVKM. CDR3 length equals 19 residues. The CDR3 spells CASSFGGVRYDEGDQPQHF. CDR3 nucleotide sequence: TGTGCCAGCAGTTTTGGTGGGGTCCGATACGATGAGGGCGATCAGCCCCAGCATTTT.

The rearrangement links TRBV27 to TRBJ2-7; D might be TRBD1 (5 bases). The CDR3 extends over 14 amino acids. V lost 5 bases, J lost 2 bases, and 13 bases lay in between. Germline values: CDR1 MNHEY, CDR2 SMNVEV (reference sequence). The CDR3 bases are TGTGCCAGCAGTCCCGGACAAGGGCCCTACGAGCAGTACTTC. Protein product: CASSPGQGPYEQYF.

The gene calls are TRBV5-4 and TRBJ2-7; 8 nucleotides match TRBD1. This CDR3 has 13 residues. Germline CDR1 and CDR2: SGHNT and YYREEE (reference sequence). With 4 bases clipped from V and 5 bases from J, the junction kept 5 bases outside the gene matches. CDR3 loop: CASSTDRVHEQYF. CDR3 nucleotide sequence: TGTGCCAGCAGCACGGACAGGGTCCACGAGCAGTACTTC.

The gene calls are TRBV7-2 and TRBJ2-3; 13 nucleotides match TRBD2. The germline V gene has CDR1 SGHTA and CDR2 FQGNSA. Trimming cost V 2 bases and J 8 bases; bases outside gene matches: 7. The CDR3 loop spans 16 amino acids. CDR3 bases: TGTGCCAGCAGCTTAAGGGGGACTAGCGGGACCGGTACGCAGTATTTT. Amino acid sequence: CASSLRGTSGTGTQYF.

V is TRBV5-1 and J is TRBJ2-7; 9 nucleotides align to TRBD1. Per germline, CDR1 SGHRS and CDR2 YFSETQ. The CDR3 sequence is 14 residues long. The V and J ends lost 4 bases and 4 bases, in that order; junction bases with no gene match: 6. CDR3: CASSADRGPYEQYF. CDR3 coding DNA: TGCGCCAGCAGCGCGGACAGGGGACCTTACGAGCAGTACTTC.

This chain links TRBV27 with TRBJ1-4; 9 nucleotides line up with TRBD1. This CDR3 has 15 residues. Germline CDR1 MNHEY, CDR2 SMNVEV (reference sequence). V shed 8 bases and J 4 bases; nucleotides not matched to a gene: 8. CDR3 nucleotide sequence: TGTGCCAGCTCAGGGACAGGGAACTTTAATGAAAAACTGTTTTTT. Protein: CASSGTGNFNEKLFF. Based on the CDR3 plus reference TRBV27 and TRBJ1-4, the full variable domain is EAQVTQNPRYLITVTGKKLTVTCSQNMNHEYMSWYRQDPGLGLRQIYYSMNVEVTDKGDVPEGYKVSRKEKRNFPLILESPSPNQTSLYFCASSGTGNFNEKLFFGSGTQLSVL.

The chain carries TRBV6-5 and TRBJ2-3; D is perhaps TRBD1 (5 bases). CDR1 and CDR2 (germline): MNHEY, SVGAGI. V lost 2 bases, J lost 4 bases, and 13 bases lay in between. The CDR3 is 15 residues long. The CDR3 region has the DNA TGTGCCAGCAGTTACGTCCAGGGAAGGTCAGATACGCAGTATTTT. As protein: CASSYVQGRSDTQYF.

This chain uses TRBV4-1 with TRBJ1-6; 9 positions agree with TRBD1. With 3 bases clipped from V and 12 bases from J, the junction kept 12 bases outside the gene matches. Germline lookup yields CDR1 MGHRA and CDR2 YSYEKL. This CDR3 has 16 amino acids. CDR3 protein: CASSQGPTGGIGPLHF. DNA of the CDR3: TGCGCCAGCAGCCAGGGGCCTACAGGGGGCATTGGACCCCTCCACTTT.

The V gene is TRBV18, the J gene TRBJ2-1; D might be TRBD1 (5 bases). The CDR3 consists of 14 residues. The V and J ends lost 3 bases and 6 bases respectively, with 12 bases between them. Germline loops: CDR1 KGHSH, CDR2 LQKENI. The CDR3 region is CASSPPGPANEQFF. The CDR3 region has the DNA TGTGCCAGCTCACCCCCAGGGCCGGCCAATGAGCAGTTCTTC.

The rearrangement links TRBV18 to TRBJ2-5, with D hard to call. The CDR3 runs to 15 residues. CDR1 KGHSH and CDR2 LQKENI come from the germline V gene. Deletions cut 2 bases from V and 0 bases from J, with 10 bases between. In DNA form, the CDR3 reads TGTGCCAGCTCACCATACGACTCTAACCAAGAGACCCAGTACTTC. Translated, it gives CASSPYDSNQETQYF.

The chain links TRBV10-2 to TRBJ1-1; weak D call: TRBD1 (6 bases). Germline V gene data show CDR1 as WSHSY and CDR2 as SAAADI. V was pared by 7 bases and J by 1 base, with 10 bases between. The CDR3 loop spans 13 amino acids. The CDR3 protein is CASTGVGNTEAFF. CDR3 DNA sequence: TGCGCCAGCACAGGGGTGGGGAACACTGAAGCTTTCTTT.